The sequence of this TCR beta chain was determined in a study of T cell responses to AZD1222 COVID-19 vaccine. General observations from the study: In a largely white British group with more females than males, clonal diversity was possibly underestimated. Variant regions that are unmutated are reportedly the target of nearly half of spike-specific TCRs. Repertoire sampling happened only post peak T cell response. Across the whole spike, CD4 TCRs peaked at regions 160-218 and 743-854.

The protocol was immunoSEQ multiplex PCR, while the TCRdb copy is restricted to in-frame clones and leaves out a portion. The sample carries 130,000 to 150,000 clones, about nine tenths recorded once. About this clone: Its antigen is currently unknown.

The V end was cut by 6 bases, the J end by 6 bases, with 12 bases between. Germline assignment: CDR1 SGHTA and CDR2 FQGTGA. This CDR3 is 13 amino acids long. The clonotype was recovered from an adult in good health. Sequencing was performed on peripheral blood, taken on day 0 of AZD1222 vaccination. The chain carries TRBV7-3 and TRBJ2-1; the D gene is possibly TRBD1 (5 bases). CDR3: CASSPPQGNEQFF. CDR3 nucleotides: TGTGCCAGCAGTCCCCCCCAGGGCAATGAGCAGTTCTTC. Based on the CDR3 plus reference TRBV7-3 and TRBJ2-1, the full variable domain is GAGVSQTPSNKVTEKGKYVELRCDPISGHTALYWYRQSLGQGPEFLIYFQGTGAADDSGLPNDRFFAVRPEGSVSTLKIQRTERGDSAVYLCASSPPQGNEQFFGPGTRLTVL.